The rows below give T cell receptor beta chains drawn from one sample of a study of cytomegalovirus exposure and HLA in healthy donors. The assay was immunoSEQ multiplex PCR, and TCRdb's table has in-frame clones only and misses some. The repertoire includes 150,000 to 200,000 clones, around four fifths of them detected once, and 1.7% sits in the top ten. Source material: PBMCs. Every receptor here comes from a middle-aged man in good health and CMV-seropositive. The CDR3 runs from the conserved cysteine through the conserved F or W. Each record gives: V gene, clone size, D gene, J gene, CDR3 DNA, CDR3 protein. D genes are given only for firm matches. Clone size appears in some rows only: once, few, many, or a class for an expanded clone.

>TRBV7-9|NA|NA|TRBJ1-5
TGTGCCAGCAGCCCCTCGGGGGGGGGATACAATCAGCCCCAGCATTTT
CASSPSGGGYNQPQHF
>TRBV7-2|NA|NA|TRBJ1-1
TGTGCCAGCAGCTTAGCACAGGTGAACACTGAAGCTTTCTTT
CASSLAQVNTEAFF
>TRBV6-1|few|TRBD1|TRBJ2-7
TGTGCCGTCCCGGGACAGGGTGATTCGCAGTACTTC
CAVPGQGDSQYF
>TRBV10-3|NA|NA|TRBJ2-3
TGTGCCATCAGTGAGCAGGATACGCAGTATTTT
CAISEQDTQYF
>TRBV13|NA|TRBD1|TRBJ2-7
TGTGCCAGCAGCCAGTCCCGGGACAGTTACTCCTACGAGCAGTACTTC
CASSQSRDSYSYEQYF
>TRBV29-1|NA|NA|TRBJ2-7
TGCAGCGTTGGACAGGCCTACGAGCAGTACTTC
CSVGQAYEQYF
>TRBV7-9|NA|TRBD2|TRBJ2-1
TGTTCCAGCAACCAGCGGGAGGAGCAGTTCTTC
CSSNQREEQFF
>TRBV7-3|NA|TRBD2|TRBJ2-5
TGTGCCAGCAGCTCGGGACTAGCGGGAGCAGAGACCCAGTACTTC
CASSSGLAGAETQYF
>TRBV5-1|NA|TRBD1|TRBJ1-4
TGCGCCAGCAGCGCGGGACAGGGGGGTGAAAAACTGTTTTTT
CASSAGQGGEKLFF
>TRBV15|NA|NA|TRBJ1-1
TGTGCCACCAGCAGAGGGGGGGAGGCTACTGAAGCTTTCTTT
CATSRGGEATEAFF
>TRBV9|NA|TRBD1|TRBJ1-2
TGTGCCAGCAGCTCCCGATGGGGGGACAGACAACTGGATGGCTACACCTTC
CASSSRWGDRQLDGYTF
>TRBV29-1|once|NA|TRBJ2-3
TGCAGCGTTGCAGGCGGGCACCACACAGATACGCAGTATTTT
CSVAGGHHTDTQYF
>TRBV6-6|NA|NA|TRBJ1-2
TGTGCCAGCAGTGACTACATCTCGAACTATGGCTACACCTTC
CASSDYISNYGYTF
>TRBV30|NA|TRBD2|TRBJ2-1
TGTGCCTGTCTGAAATGGGGGGGTGAGCAGTTCTTC
CACLKWGGEQFF
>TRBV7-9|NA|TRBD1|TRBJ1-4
TGTGCCAGCAGCTACAGGGGAAAACTGTTTTTT
CASSYRGKLFF
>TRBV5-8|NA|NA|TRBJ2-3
TGTGCCAGCAGCTCCGGACGATGGGGCGGGAAAAGCACAGATACGCAGTATTTT
CASSSGRWGGKSTDTQYF
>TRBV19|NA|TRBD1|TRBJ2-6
TGTGCCAGTAGTATTTTAGGACAGGGGTTGTCTGGGGCCAACGTCCTGACTTTC
CASSILGQGLSGANVLTF
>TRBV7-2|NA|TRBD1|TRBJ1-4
TGTGCCAGCAGCCTGACAGGGGGCGAAGGGGAAAAACTGTTTTTT
CASSLTGGEGEKLFF
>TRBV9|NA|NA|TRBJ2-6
TGTGCCAGCAGCGTAGACAACTCTGGGGCCAACGTCCTGACTTTC
CASSVDNSGANVLTF
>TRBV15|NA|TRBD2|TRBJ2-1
TGTGCCACCAGCAGAGATTTGTCTAGCGGGAGCAATGAGCAGTTCTTC
CATSRDLSSGSNEQFF
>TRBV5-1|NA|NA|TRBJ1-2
TGCGCCAGCAGACCACAGGGAATTACGTATGGCTACACCTTC
CASRPQGITYGYTF
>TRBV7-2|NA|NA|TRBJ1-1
TGTGCCAGCAGCTTAGACTCAACCCGAGGCACTGAAGCTTTCTTT
CASSLDSTRGTEAFF
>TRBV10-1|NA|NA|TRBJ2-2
TGCGCCAGCAGTCAACGGGGGACCGGGGAGCTGTTTTTT
CASSQRGTGELFF
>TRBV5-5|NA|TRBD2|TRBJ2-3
TGTGCCAGCAGCAACGCCGGGACTAGCGGGGGTCCAGATACGCAGTATTTT
CASSNAGTSGGPDTQYF
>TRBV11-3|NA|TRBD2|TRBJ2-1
TGTGCCAGCAGCTTCCTAGCGGGAGGGCCCAGCAATGAGCAGTTCTTC
CASSFLAGGPSNEQFF
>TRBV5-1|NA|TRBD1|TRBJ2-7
TGCGCCAGCAGCGGAGTGGGGACAGGCATAGGCGAGCAGTACTTC
CASSGVGTGIGEQYF